The 23 T cell receptor beta chains given below trace back to one sample, sequenced in a study of blood T cells in healthy people across ages. The second PCR ran roughly 7 to 11 cycles with a sample-barcoded 5' primer and J-beta primers. A single record per CDR3 protein comes from TCRdb applying MiXCR to the 5' RACE reads. The sample yields hundreds of thousands of distinct CDR3 sequences, roughly 44% seen once. Sequences were obtained from blood. These receptors came from a man aged 55 to 70 in good health.

This chain joins TRBV5-6 and TRBJ2-7; D possibly matches TRBD1 or TRBD2 (5 bases each). Per germline, CDR1 SGHDT and CDR2 YYEEEE. This CDR3 region has 14 residues. The V gene lost 7 bases and the J gene lost 3 bases, with 17 bases spanning the gap. CDR3 residues: CASGLLGPNYEQYF. DNA of the CDR3: TGTGCCAGCGGACTTTTGGGGCCTAACTACGAGCAGTACTTC.

V gene TRBV2 combines with J gene TRBJ2-3; 8 bases are a match to TRBD1. The junction had 31 bases not matched to a gene; V was cut back by 8 bases and J by 0 bases. This CDR3 spans 23 amino acids. Germline V gives CDR1 SNHLY, CDR2 FYNNEI. The CDR3 loop is CASYMRTGTIEGSTRSSTDTQYF. The CDR3 DNA follows: TGTGCCAGCTACATGAGGACAGGGACGATCGAGGGTTCAACACGATCTAGCACAGATACGCAGTATTTT.

In DNA, the CDR3 is TGTGCCAGCAGCCAAGAGCTGCTCGGGCGGGGCTACACCTTC. The encoded protein is CASSQELLGRGYTF. The V gene is TRBV3-1, the J gene TRBJ1-2; D is unresolved. This CDR3 is built from 14 residues. Germline loops: CDR1 LGHDT, CDR2 YNNKEL (reference sequence). The germline V and J ends were trimmed by 0 bases and 8 bases, with 13 bases remaining between them.

The table lists this clonotype with a count of one. Being one base from a much bigger clone, this may be a read error. The chain employs TRBV29-1 and TRBJ2-7, with 8 nucleotides matching TRBD1. The CDR3 is 13 residues long. CDR1 is SQVTM, CDR2 ANQGSEA, per germline. With V trimmed by 7 bases and J by 7 bases, 12 bases remained unmatched. CDR3 loop: CSGGQVSFNEQYF. CDR3 nucleotides: TGCAGCGGGGGACAGGTCAGTTTCAATGAGCAGTACTTC.

This clonotype was found a few times. This sequence joins TRBV7-2 and TRBJ2-3; D remains ambiguous. The CDR3 runs 18 residues. Per germline, CDR1 SGHTA and CDR2 FQGNSA. V shed 0 bases and J shed 4 bases, with 20 bases lying between them. CDR3 amino acids: CASSLAPRFLNAPDTQYF. DNA for the CDR3: TGTGCCAGCAGCTTAGCCCCTCGCTTCCTGAACGCCCCAGATACGCAGTATTTT.

This chain connects TRBV6-5 to TRBJ2-4, with 10 bases fitting TRBD1. With the DNA end fitting TRBJ2-7 better, the J assignment may be wrong. This CDR3 comprises 16 residues. Germline CDR1 and CDR2: MNHEY and SVGAGI. CDR3 in amino acids: CASSLTRDRGSYEQYF. In DNA form, the CDR3 reads TGTGCCAGCAGCTTAACCCGGGACAGGGGATCCTACGAGCAGTACTTC.

This chain connects TRBV20-1 to TRBJ2-5, with D perhaps matching TRBD1 (6 bases). V lost 5 bases to trimming and J lost 5 bases, with 15 bases between them. The CDR3 is 13 residues long. Germline CDR1 DFQATT, CDR2 SNEGSKA (reference sequence). CDR3 residues: CSAGSGVDETQYF. The CDR3 DNA follows: TGCAGTGCTGGGTCAGGGGTGGATGAGACCCAGTACTTC.

The rearrangement links TRBV7-9 to TRBJ2-1; TRBD1 agrees at 7 bases. V lost 5 bases, J lost 2 bases, and 6 bases stayed unmatched. CDR1 and CDR2 from the germline V gene are SEHNR and FQNEAQ (reference sequence). The CDR3 sequence is 15 residues long. The CDR3 bases are TGTGCCAGCAGCGTACAGGGGAACACCTACAATGAGCAGTTCTTC. Its translation is CASSVQGNTYNEQFF.

This clonotype turned up a few times. CDR3 DNA: TGCGCCAGTGGCGGAAGGGCCCAGAACACCGGGGAGCTGTTTTTT. It specifies CASGGRAQNTGELFF. The V call is TRBV10-2, the J call TRBJ2-2; D unclear. CDR1 and CDR2 (germline): WSHSY, SAAADI. The CDR3 extends over 15 amino acids. Trimming pared 9 bases from V and 1 base from J, leaving 15 bases between.

V gene TRBV6-6 combines with J gene TRBJ1-6, with 9 bases identical to TRBD1. The CDR3 runs to 15 residues. Germline lookup yields CDR1 MNHNY and CDR2 SVGAGI (reference sequence). Losses at the gene ends were 6 bases for V and 5 bases for J; bases not matched to a gene: 5. In DNA form, the CDR3 reads TGTGCCAGCAGCAGCGGGGACAGGGATAATTCACCCCTCCACTTT. Its translation: CASSSGDRDNSPLHF.

This clonotype was detected a few times. This chain links TRBV12-3 or TRBV12-4 with TRBJ2-1; D call uncertain. The CDR3 totals 14 residues. The V and J ends lost 10 bases and 6 bases respectively, with 19 bases between them. The CDR3 is CATRNTSPPNEQFF. In nucleotides, the CDR3 is TGTGCCACCCGAAATACCAGTCCTCCCAATGAGCAGTTCTTC.

This clonotype was detected only a few times. A much more abundant neighbour one base away suggests this may be a read error. The chain has TRBV6-2 or TRBV6-3 and TRBJ2-7; the D is unclear. The CDR3 is made up of 12 amino acids. V lost 7 bases, J lost 0 bases, and 7 bases lay in between. The V gene's germline CDR1 is MNHEY and CDR2 SVGEGT. CDR3 sequence (DNA): TGTGCCAGCACCCAAAGCTCCTACGAGCAGTACTTC. It codes for CASTQSSYEQYF.

With regard to this clonotype: Relative to the germline gene, one junction end is altered; a read error may explain this. This chain links TRBV20-1 with TRBJ1-2, with 7 positions matching TRBD1. Germline CDR1 is DFQATT and CDR2 is SNEGSKA (reference sequence). The CDR3 runs 14 residues. The CDR3 here is CCAREIQGLGGYTF. The CDR3 nucleotides are TGCTGTGCTAGAGAAATACAGGGGCTCGGTGGCTACACCTTC.

There are a few counts of this clonotype. The chain combines TRBV2 with TRBJ2-5, with 8 positions matching TRBD1. V was pared by 6 bases and J by 3 bases, with 12 bases of the junction left unmatched. Germline V gene sequence: CDR1 SNHLY, CDR2 FYNNEI. This CDR3 region has 16 residues. The CDR3 spells CASSSTRTGTKETQYF. The CDR3, as DNA: TGTGCCAGCAGCTCGACGAGGACAGGGACAAAAGAGACCCAGTACTTC.

This clonotype was seen more than once but under ten times. CDR3 loop: CASSLAEAFF. The CDR3 nucleotides are TGTGCCAGCAGCTTAGCTGAAGCTTTCTTT. The chain combines TRBV7-9 with TRBJ1-1; D unresolved. Trimming took 0 bases from V and 7 from J, leaving 0 bases between them. Germline V gene lookup returns CDR1 SEHNR and CDR2 FQNEAQ (reference sequence). This CDR3 has 10 amino acids. Based on the CDR3 plus reference TRBV7-9 and TRBJ1-1, the full variable domain is DTGVSQNPRHKITKRGQNVTFRCDPISEHNRLYWYRQTLGQGPEFLTYFQNEAQLEKSRLLSDRFSAERPKGSFSTLEIQRTEQGDSAMYLCASSLAEAFFGQGTRLTVV.

This clonotype has a handful of counts. The DNA for the CDR3 is TGTGCCAGCAGCAATCAGCCTGAATTGAACACTGAAGCTTTCTTT. Protein product: CASSNQPELNTEAFF. The V gene is TRBV5-8, the J gene TRBJ1-1; D remains ambiguous. The CDR3 covers 15 residues. V shed 4 bases and J shed 0 bases, with 13 bases lying between them. Germline assignment: CDR1 SGHTS and CDR2 YDEGEE.

In its sample, this clonotype was seen a few times. This rearrangement joins TRBV7-9 to TRBJ2-1; TRBD1 aligns across 11 bases. The V and J ends lost 3 bases and 9 bases, in that order; junction bases with no gene match: 4. Germline V gene sequence: CDR1 SEHNR, CDR2 FQNEAQ (reference sequence). This CDR3 comprises 14 residues. The CDR3 protein is CASSFGQGAVEQFF. The DNA for the CDR3 is TGTGCCAGCAGCTTCGGACAGGGGGCGGTTGAGCAGTTCTTC.

The rearrangement joins TRBV5-1 to TRBJ1-2; 8 positions agree with TRBD1. Trimming removed 0 bases from V and 5 bases from J; junction bases left unmatched: 21. In germline, CDR1 is SGHRS, CDR2 YFSETQ. This CDR3 is 20 amino acids long. CDR3 nucleotides: TGCGCCAGCAGCTTGGTGCCCCCCTCGACAGGGGCTTCGAGAACTTATGGCTACACCTTC. This translates into CASSLVPPSTGASRTYGYTF.

Note on this clonotype: At one end, the junction sequence differs from germline, possibly due to a read error. The CDR3 here is CASSGGQAHTGELIF. For the CDR3, the DNA is TGTGCCAGCAGCGGTGGACAGGCCCACACCGGGGAGCTGATTTTT. The rearrangement uses TRBV11-1 and TRBJ2-2; 7 nucleotides align to TRBD1. Germline-derived CDR1 and CDR2 are SGHAT and FQDESV (reference sequence). The CDR3 has 15 amino acids.

This clonotype was found many times. This chain uses TRBV20-1 with TRBJ2-7, with D unresolved. Germline V gene lookup returns CDR1 DFQATT and CDR2 SNEGSKA (reference sequence). Trimming cost V 6 bases and J 2 bases, with 17 bases left between them. The CDR3 is made up of 14 amino acids. The chain's CDR3 is CSAIPDPRTYEQYF. CDR3 nucleotides: TGCAGTGCCATCCCAGACCCCCGAACCTACGAGCAGTACTTC.

The rearrangement uses TRBV7-9 and TRBJ1-2; D is ambiguous. The CDR3 runs to 16 residues. Germline CDR1 and CDR2: SEHNR and FQNEAQ (reference sequence). Trimming pared 4 bases from V and 0 bases from J, leaving 15 bases between. The CDR3 here is CASSSSTGKANYGYTF. The CDR3 DNA reads as TGTGCCAGCAGCTCCTCGACGGGGAAAGCTAACTATGGCTACACCTTC. Full variable domain (remainder filled in from reference TRBV7-9 and TRBJ1-2): DTGVSQNPRHKITKRGQNVTFRCDPISEHNRLYWYRQTLGQGPEFLTYFQNEAQLEKSRLLSDRFSAERPKGSFSTLEIQRTEQGDSAMYLCASSSSTGKANYGYTFGSGTRLTVV.

This chain uses TRBV12-3 or TRBV12-4 with TRBJ2-3; TRBD1 or TRBD2 may be the D gene (6 bases each). The CDR3 is made up of 14 amino acids. With 6 bases removed from V and 4 bases from J, the gap between germline ends came to 14 bases. The CDR3 sequence is CASRLGGRSDTQYF. The CDR3 nucleotides read TGTGCCAGCAGGCTAGGGGGGAGATCAGATACGCAGTATTTT.

This chain links TRBV20-1 with TRBJ2-1; no firm D call. V was pared by 5 bases and J by 9 bases, with 14 bases between. CDR1 and CDR2 from the germline V gene are DFQATT and SNEGSKA (reference sequence). This CDR3 contains 12 residues. CDR3 region: CSASDLPPEQFF. In DNA, the CDR3 is TGCAGTGCTTCGGACCTGCCACCTGAGCAGTTCTTC.